This T cell receptor beta chain was captured by sequencing in a study of blood T cells in healthy people across ages. Whole-study findings and limits: Unsorted PBMCs ruled out conclusive naive versus antigen-experienced comparison.

Deletions cut 0 bases from V and 11 bases from J, with 20 bases between. The CDR3 is 15 amino acids. Germline V lookup: CDR1 DFQATT, CDR2 SNEGSKA (reference sequence). This clonotype was recorded a few times. No antigen is known for it. Then a second PCR, running about 6 to 12 cycles, was carried out with a sample-barcoded 5' primer and a J-beta primer mix. MiXCR, applied by TCRdb to the 5' RACE reads, yields one record per CDR3 protein. Of roughly 1.7 million distinct CDR3 sequences in the sample, approximately 32% were seen once. The chain combines TRBV20-1 with TRBJ1-5, with D unresolved. This TCR came from a woman aged 25 to 45 in good health. Source material: blood. The CDR3 coding sequence is TGCAGTGCTAGAGATCCTGTAAACTACCCCGTGGCCCAGCATTTT. Encoded protein: CSARDPVNYPVAQHF.